A single sample gave rise to the 28 T cell receptor beta chains below, sequenced in a study of type 1 regulatory T cells. A single record per CDR3 protein comes from TCRdb applying MiXCR to the reads. This table has about 74,000 distinct CDR3 sequences, approximately 64% appearing once. These TCRs are of unknown antigen specificity. What was sequenced was cultured T cells, either the whole culture or a sorted T cell fraction (not recorded which). The subset denotes: Tr1-enriched cell product generated in vitro against host alloantigens. The origin of the receptors is a human donor in good health.

The chain uses TRBV6-5 and TRBJ2-2; D unclear. The CDR3 contains 15 residues. Trimming stripped 3 bases from V and 4 bases from J, with 12 bases between. CDR1 MNHEY and CDR2 SVGAGI come from the germline V gene. The DNA of the CDR3 is TGTGCCAGCAGTTATAGTGGCAGAATCACCGGGGAGCTGTTTTTT. It translates to CASSYSGRITGELFF.

This clonotype showed up just a few times. The rearrangement uses TRBV3-1 and TRBJ2-7; 9 bases agree with TRBD2. This CDR3 is built from 12 residues. Germline CDR1 reads LGHDT; CDR2 reads YNNKEL (reference sequence). J lost 11 bases, V lost 3 bases, and 5 bases had no gene match. The CDR3: CASSHPSGEEYF. In nucleotides, the CDR3 is TGTGCCAGCAGCCATCCTAGCGGGGAGGAGTACTTC.

The chain joins TRBV10-3 to TRBJ2-7, with TRBD1 matching 10 bases. The CDR3 runs 13 residues. Losses at the gene ends were 6 bases for V and 5 bases for J; bases not matched to a gene: 4. Germline-derived CDR1 and CDR2 are ENHRY and SYGVKD. The CDR3 protein is CAISSDRGHEQYF. The CDR3 DNA is TGTGCCATCAGCTCCGACAGGGGGCACGAGCAGTACTTC.

This clonotype turned up a few times. The CDR3 protein is CSARAPPYEQYF. The CDR3, as DNA: TGCAGTGCCCGGGCCCCTCCCTACGAGCAGTACTTC. The chain links TRBV20-1 to TRBJ2-7, with D unresolved. Germline V CDR1 and CDR2: DFQATT, SNEGSKA (reference sequence). V lost 6 bases and J lost 2, with 11 bases in between. This CDR3 contains 12 residues.

There are a few counts of this clonotype. The V call is TRBV27, the J call TRBJ2-5, with a possible D match to TRBD1 (6 bases). CDR1 MNHEY and CDR2 SMNVEV come from the germline V gene (reference sequence). The CDR3 length is 15 residues. Deletions cut 6 bases from V and 2 bases from J, with 16 bases between. The CDR3, as DNA: TGTGCCAGCAGAGCTCTTCGGACAGATCAAGAGACCCAGTACTTC. Protein product: CASRALRTDQETQYF.

By sample share, this clonotype is medium-sized. V is TRBV29-1 and J is TRBJ2-3, with TRBD2 matching over 7 bases. The CDR3 is 15 amino acids. Losses at the gene ends were 8 bases for V and 0 bases for J; bases not matched to a gene: 11. CDR1 SQVTM and CDR2 ANQGSEA come from the germline V gene. The CDR3, as DNA: TGCAGCTCCCTACGGGACTACCAGAGCACAGATACGCAGTATTTT. It codes for CSSLRDYQSTDTQYF.

This clonotype appeared a few times. The DNA for the CDR3 is TGTGCCAGCAGCGGAAGCGGGAGGGCCAACGGGGAGCTGTTTTTT. Encoded protein: CASSGSGRANGELFF. The chain links TRBV9 to TRBJ2-2; 10 positions match TRBD2. The V gene end was trimmed by 3 bases and the J gene end by 7 bases; junction bases not matched to a gene: 6. This CDR3 contains 15 residues. From germline, CDR1 is SGDLS and CDR2 YYNGEE.

V and J are TRBV6-5 and TRBJ2-7; a weak D match, TRBD2 (5 bases). Per the germline V gene, CDR1 is MNHEY and CDR2 is SVGAGI. V was clipped by 8 bases and J by 3 bases, with 14 bases between them. The CDR3 is made up of 13 amino acids. The CDR3 DNA is TGTGCCAGCGGTAAGCGCGAGGGCTACGAGCAGTACTTC. It encodes CASGKREGYEQYF.

This clonotype was seen only a few times. This chain links TRBV6-2 or TRBV6-3 with TRBJ2-1; the D is unclear. Trimming took 7 bases from V and 6 from J, leaving 7 bases between them. Germline V gene lookup returns CDR1 MNHEY and CDR2 SVGEGT. The CDR3 loop spans 11 amino acids. As DNA, the CDR3 is TGTGCCAGCACAAACACCAATGAGCAGTTCTTC. This translates into CASTNTNEQFF.

The chain combines TRBV5-1 with TRBJ1-6; unclear D gene. The CDR3 spans 15 residues. Germline assignment: CDR1 SGHRS and CDR2 YFSETQ. V lost 5 bases, J lost 4 bases, and 13 bases lay in between. In DNA form, the CDR3 reads TGCGCCAGCAGACCCGGGGTCGGTTATAATTCACCCCTCCACTTT. Translated: CASRPGVGYNSPLHF.

The rearrangement links TRBV6-2 or TRBV6-3 to TRBJ2-5; D uncertain. Trimming removed 4 bases from V and 5 bases from J, with 8 bases in between. CDR1 and CDR2 (germline): MNHEY, SVGEGT. This CDR3 is 12 amino acids long. The CDR3 is CASSFLEETQYF. In DNA form, the CDR3 reads TGTGCCAGCAGTTTTCTGGAGGAGACCCAGTACTTC.

This chain uses TRBV19 with TRBJ2-5, with TRBD1 matching over 7 bases. This CDR3 comprises 15 residues. The V gene end was trimmed by 4 bases and the J gene end by 4 bases; junction bases not matched to a gene: 9. CDR1 and CDR2 from the germline V gene are LNHDA and SQIVND (reference sequence). The CDR3 is CASSNWDSPGETQYF. The DNA of the CDR3 is TGTGCCAGTAGTAACTGGGACAGTCCAGGAGAGACCCAGTACTTC.

The gene calls are TRBV27 and TRBJ2-1; D gene unclear. CDR3 length equals 13 residues. From germline, CDR1 is MNHEY and CDR2 SMNVEV (reference sequence). The V end lost 1 base, the J end lost 9 bases, and 10 bases lay between the germline ends. CDR3 coding DNA: TGTGCCAGCAGTTTATACCCGAGAACTGAGCAGTTCTTC. Translating it yields CASSLYPRTEQFF.

CDR3 loop: CASSEGRRGRGENIQYF. CDR3 nucleotide sequence: TGTGCCAGCAGTGAAGGAAGACGCGGGAGGGGAGAAAACATTCAGTACTTC. This chain joins TRBV2 and TRBJ2-4; 9 bases fit TRBD2. The CDR3 loop spans 17 amino acids. After removal of 1 base from V and 5 bases from J, the junction contained 9 bases not matched to a gene. Germline V gene sequence: CDR1 SNHLY, CDR2 FYNNEI. The entire variable domain, with the rest obtained from reference TRBV2 and TRBJ2-4, is as follows: EPEVTQTPSHQVTQMGQEVILRCVPISNHLYFYWYRQILGQKVEFLVSFYNNEISEKSEIFDDQFSVERPDGSNFTLKIRSTKLEDSAMYFCASSEGRRGRGENIQYFGAGTRLSVL.

This chain uses TRBV5-1 with TRBJ2-2; D may match TRBD1 or TRBD2 (5 bases each). V shed 2 bases and J shed 5 bases, with 7 bases lying between them. The CDR3 contains 13 residues. Germline-derived CDR1 and CDR2 are SGHRS and YFSETQ. The CDR3 reads CASSFRETGELFF. The CDR3 bases are TGCGCCAGCAGCTTCAGGGAGACCGGGGAGCTGTTTTTT.

This chain uses TRBV27 with TRBJ2-7, with D possibly matching TRBD1 (6 bases). Between the trimmed V and J ends, which lost 5 bases and 4 bases, there was a span of 9 bases. Germline assignment: CDR1 MNHEY and CDR2 SMNVEV (reference sequence). The length of the CDR3 is 12 residues. The CDR3 DNA reads TGTGCCAGCAGTCAACAGGGTTACGAGCAGTACTTC. Its translation: CASSQQGYEQYF.

The rearrangement links TRBV6-6 to TRBJ2-7; 9 bases line up with TRBD1. The germline V gene has CDR1 MNHNY and CDR2 SVGAGI (reference sequence). CDR3 length equals 17 residues. Trimming removed 7 bases from V and 2 bases from J; junction bases left unmatched: 15. In DNA form, the CDR3 reads TGTGCCAGCACCCCGGGTTCCGGACAGGGGCCGACCTACGAGCAGTACTTC. It codes for CASTPGSGQGPTYEQYF.

The chain uses TRBV2 and TRBJ2-5; 12 bases align to TRBD2. Germline V gives CDR1 SNHLY, CDR2 FYNNEI. Losses at the gene ends were 5 bases for V and 2 bases for J; bases not matched to a gene: 6. CDR3 length: 16 residues. In DNA, the CDR3 is TGTGCCAGCAGTTTAGGACTAGCGGGGCTTCAAGAGACCCAGTACTTC. Its translation is CASSLGLAGLQETQYF.

The chain recombines TRBV7-2 with TRBJ2-1; D gene unclear. From germline, CDR1 is SGHTA and CDR2 FQGNSA. V dropped 7 bases and J dropped 0 bases, with 16 bases sitting between them. This CDR3 is built from 16 residues. The CDR3 DNA is TGTGCCAGCACCTCCCCGAACCGTGGCTCCTACAATGAGCAGTTCTTC. Encoded protein: CASTSPNRGSYNEQFF. The full variable domain, its missing parts supplied by reference TRBV7-2 and TRBJ2-1, is GAGVSQSPSNKVTEKGKDVELRCDPISGHTALYWYRQSLGQGLEFLIYFQGNSAPDKSGLPSDRFSAERTGGSVSTLTIQRTQQEDSAVYLCASTSPNRGSYNEQFFGPGTRLTVL.

This clonotype was counted a few times. This chain links TRBV27 with TRBJ2-1; TRBD1 matches at 9 bases. With V trimmed by 9 bases and J by 4 bases, 10 bases remained unmatched. The CDR3 extends over 15 amino acids. Germline CDR1 and CDR2: MNHEY and SMNVEV (reference sequence). CDR3 amino acids: CASHATDRGYNEQFF. CDR3 coding DNA: TGTGCCAGTCATGCAACCGACAGGGGGTACAATGAGCAGTTCTTC.

The gene calls are TRBV5-4 and TRBJ2-5; 7 bases are shared with TRBD1. V gave up 2 bases and J gave up 1 base; unmatched junction bases: 8. The CDR3 sequence is 16 residues long. CDR1 and CDR2 (germline): SGHNT, YYREEE (reference sequence). This chain's CDR3 is CASSLGPRQGQETQYF. Here the CDR3 DNA reads TGTGCCAGCAGCTTAGGACCGAGACAGGGCCAAGAGACCCAGTACTTC.

This clonotype was recorded a few times. The CDR3 loop reads CASSLDSSYEQYF. CDR3 coding DNA: TGTGCCAGCAGCTTAGACAGCTCCTACGAGCAGTACTTC. The chain recombines TRBV7-2 with TRBJ2-7; no definite D call. The germline gives CDR1 SGHTA, CDR2 FQGNSA. V was trimmed by 1 base and J by 0 bases, leaving 4 bases between them. CDR3 length equals 13 residues.

This chain joins TRBV28 and TRBJ2-1; 9 nucleotides align to TRBD2. The CDR3 length is 16 residues. Germline V gives CDR1 MDHEN, CDR2 SYDVKM. V shed 5 bases, J shed 6 bases, and the junction held 11 bases outside the gene matches. CDR3 in amino acids: CASSATPAGGLNEQFF. DNA of the CDR3: TGTGCCAGCAGTGCCACCCCAGCGGGAGGTCTCAATGAGCAGTTCTTC.

The rearrangement links TRBV12-3 or TRBV12-4 to TRBJ2-3; 9 nucleotides align to TRBD1. V dropped 3 bases and J dropped 4; count of bases not matched to a gene: 5. The CDR3 loop spans 15 amino acids. This CDR3 reads CASSFPGQGPDTQYF. CDR3 bases: TGTGCCAGCAGTTTCCCGGGACAGGGCCCAGATACGCAGTATTTT.

This rearrangement joins TRBV20-1 to TRBJ2-7; unclear D gene. The V gene's germline CDR1 is DFQATT and CDR2 SNEGSKA (reference sequence). The length of the CDR3 is 14 residues. Trimming left V 0 bases short and J 5 bases short, with 14 bases between. The CDR3: CSAREPSGINEQYF. Here the CDR3 DNA reads TGCAGTGCTAGAGAACCTTCGGGTATTAACGAGCAGTACTTC.

The chain carries TRBV3-1 and TRBJ2-3; D gene uncertain. Germline-derived CDR1 and CDR2 are LGHDT and YNNKEL (reference sequence). This CDR3 contains 14 residues. V gave up 4 bases and J gave up 7 bases, with 15 bases separating them. CDR3 protein: CASSPTGRPYTQYF. The CDR3 DNA is TGTGCCAGCAGCCCTACGGGCAGACCTTATACGCAGTATTTT.

The gene calls are TRBV5-1 and TRBJ2-5; perhaps TRBD1 as D (5 bases). Germline V lookup: CDR1 SGHRS, CDR2 YFSETQ. CDR3 length: 13 amino acids. V dropped 4 bases and J dropped 5 bases, with 12 bases sitting between them. CDR3 protein: CASSQQGGETQYF. As DNA, the CDR3 is TGCGCCAGCAGCCAGCAGGGTGGGGAGACCCAGTACTTC.

The chain joins TRBV3-1 to TRBJ2-4; 8 bases are shared with TRBD2. Germline CDR1 LGHDT, CDR2 YNNKEL (reference sequence). The CDR3 totals 13 residues. After removal of 3 bases from V and 6 bases from J, the junction contained 1 base not matched to a gene. CDR3 nucleotides: TGTGCCAGCAGCCATCGGGGGGGAAACATTCAGTACTTC. Protein product: CASSHRGGNIQYF.